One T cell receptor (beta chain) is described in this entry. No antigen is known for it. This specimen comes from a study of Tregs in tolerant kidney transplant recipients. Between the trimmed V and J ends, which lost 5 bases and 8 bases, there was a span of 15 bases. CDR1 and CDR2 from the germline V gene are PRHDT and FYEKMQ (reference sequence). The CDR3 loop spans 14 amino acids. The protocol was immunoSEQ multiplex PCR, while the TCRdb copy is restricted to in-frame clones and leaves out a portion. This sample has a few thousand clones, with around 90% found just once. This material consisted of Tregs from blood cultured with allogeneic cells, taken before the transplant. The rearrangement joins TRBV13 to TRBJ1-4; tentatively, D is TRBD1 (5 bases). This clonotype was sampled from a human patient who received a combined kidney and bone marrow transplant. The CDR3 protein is CASSPVGGWEKLFF. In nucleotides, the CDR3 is TGTGCCAGCAGCCCCGTGGGGGGGTGGGAAAAACTGTTTTTT.